The rows below give T cell receptor beta chains drawn from one sample of a study of blood T cell repertoires in COVID-19. Profiling relied on immunoSEQ multiplex PCR, and the TCRdb table lists in-frame clones only, not all of them. The sample carries 200,000 or so clones, roughly 90% recorded once. The source material was peripheral blood. All receptors come from a man aged 45-60 years with COVID-19, enrolled during active disease. Both conserved end residues are part of each CDR3. Each record gives: J gene, clone size, V gene, D gene, CDR3 protein, CDR3 DNA. The D gene is left open where the match is weak. Clone size is not always given. Where it is, it says once, few, many or a class for expanded clones.

>TRBJ2-1|.|TRBV6-5|TRBD2
CASSYLATGTKNEQFF
TGTGCCAGCAGTTACTTAGCGACTGGGACTAAGAATGAGCAGTTCTTC
>TRBJ2-3|.|TRBV11-2|TRBD1
CASSQGAELTDTQYF
TGTGCCAGCAGTCAGGGGGCCGAACTCACAGATACGCAGTATTTT
>TRBJ2-1|.|TRBV5-1|TRBD2
CASSELAESYNEQFF
TGCGCCAGCAGCGAGCTAGCGGAGTCCTACAATGAGCAGTTCTTC
>TRBJ2-2|.|TRBV5-1|.
CASSFLGRNTGELFF
TGCGCCAGCAGCTTCCTGGGGCGCAACACCGGGGAGCTGTTTTTT
>TRBJ2-2|.|TRBV5-5|TRBD1
CASSPGTGANTGELFF
TGTGCCAGCAGCCCGGGGACAGGGGCCAACACCGGGGAGCTGTTTTTT
>TRBJ2-7|.|TRBV19|.
CASSIFRTGGDYEQYF
TGTGCCAGTAGTATCTTCCGGACAGGCGGGGACTACGAGCAGTACTTC
>TRBJ1-4|.|TRBV5-1|TRBD1
CASSADRQGAEKLFF
TGCGCCAGCAGCGCGGACCGACAGGGGGCTGAAAAACTGTTTTTT
>TRBJ1-5|.|TRBV7-2|.
CASSLSVSNQPQHF
TGTGCCAGCAGCTTATCTGTAAGCAATCAGCCCCAGCATTTT
>TRBJ2-1|.|TRBV7-2|TRBD1
CASSTGTGSSYNEQFF
TGTGCCAGCAGCACCGGGACAGGGAGTTCCTACAATGAGCAGTTCTTC
>TRBJ2-7|few|TRBV11-2|.
CASSSGLFVYEQYF
TGTGCCAGCAGCTCCGGGTTGTTTGTGTACGAGCAGTACTTC
>TRBJ2-7|.|TRBV6-2/TRBV6-3|.
CASSPRGWSYEQYF
TGTGCCAGCAGCCCAAGGGGTTGGTCCTACGAGCAGTACTTC
>TRBJ2-4|.|TRBV3-1/TRBV3-2|.
CASSQEPRREDIQYF
TGTGCCAGCAGCCAAGAGCCTCGCAGGGAAGACATTCAGTACTTC
>TRBJ2-3|.|TRBV12-3/TRBV12-4|.
CASSFGKGDTQYF
TGTGCCAGCAGTTTCGGGAAGGGAGATACGCAGTATTTT
>TRBJ2-7|.|TRBV29-1|TRBD1
CSVEEETGATAYEQYF
TGCAGCGTTGAGGAGGAGACAGGGGCTACCGCCTACGAGCAGTACTTC
>TRBJ2-3|.|TRBV21-1|.
CASSRCAAASTDTQYF
TGTGCCAGCAGCAGATGCGCGGCGGCTAGCACAGATACGCAGTATTTT
>TRBJ2-2|.|TRBV6-2/TRBV6-3|TRBD1
CASSYSGQGWVHTGELFF
TGTGCCAGCAGTTACTCGGGACAGGGATGGGTGCACACCGGGGAGCTGTTTTTT
>TRBJ2-7|.|TRBV11-2|TRBD1
CASSSTGEPRNEQYF
TGTGCCAGCAGCTCGACAGGGGAACCTCGCAACGAGCAGTACTTC
>TRBJ1-2|.|TRBV6-1|.
CASSEIGRGTSGYTF
TGTGCCAGCAGTGAAATTGGGCGGGGGACTTCTGGCTACACCTTC
>TRBJ2-7|.|TRBV5-8|TRBD1
CASSRRHRTGSYEQYF
TGTGCCAGCAGCCGGAGGCATAGGACAGGGTCCTACGAGCAGTACTTC
>TRBJ2-7|few|TRBV12-3/TRBV12-4|.
CASSRGVWQYF
TGTGCCAGCAGCCGGGGTGTTTGGCAGTACTTC
>TRBJ2-7|.|TRBV3-1/TRBV3-2|TRBD1
CASSLGQGTYEQYF
TGTGCCAGCAGCCTGGGACAGGGGACATACGAGCAGTACTTC
>TRBJ2-3|.|TRBV19|TRBD2
CASRGGSTDTQYF
TGTGCCAGTAGGGGGGGGAGCACAGATACGCAGTATTTT
>TRBJ1-4|.|TRBV3-1/TRBV3-2|.
CASSGGQSITNEKLFF
TGTGCCAGCAGCGGCGGACAGAGTATAACTAATGAAAAACTGTTTTTT
>TRBJ2-2|.|TRBV19|TRBD1
CASSFAGQGNTGELFF
TGTGCCAGTAGCTTCGCCGGACAGGGGAACACCGGGGAGCTGTTTTTT
>TRBJ2-3|.|TRBV24-1|TRBD1
CATSDSGTVTDTQYF
TGTGCCACCAGTGATTCCGGGACAGTCACAGATACGCAGTATTTT
>TRBJ1-2|.|TRBV25-1|TRBD1
CASSARTGGTRGYTF
TGTGCCAGCAGTGCGAGGACAGGGGGCACACGGGGCTACACCTTC
>TRBJ2-3|few|TRBV2|TRBD2
CASAEGLAGGPADTQYF
TGTGCCAGCGCCGAAGGGCTGGCGGGAGGGCCGGCAGATACGCAGTATTTT
>TRBJ1-4|.|TRBV7-9|.
CASSFGGVDEKLFF
TGTGCCAGCAGCTTTGGAGGGGTGGATGAAAAACTGTTTTTT
>TRBJ2-3|.|TRBV5-6|TRBD1
CASSLRGISTDTQYF
TGTGCCAGCAGCCTCAGGGGGATCAGCACAGATACGCAGTATTTT
>TRBJ1-3|few|TRBV3-1/TRBV3-2|.
CASSHSASVSSGNTIYF
TGTGCCAGCAGCCACAGCGCGTCAGTAAGCTCTGGAAACACCATATATTTT
>TRBJ2-2|.|TRBV5-1|.
CASSLGTLANTGELFF
TGCGCCAGCAGCTTGGGGACACTCGCGAACACCGGGGAGCTGTTTTTT
>TRBJ1-1|.|TRBV9|.
CASSVGGIDTEAFF
TGTGCCAGCAGCGTAGGAGGGATTGACACTGAAGCTTTCTTT
>TRBJ1-3|once|TRBV11-2|.
CASSSSGFSGNTIYF
TGTGCCAGCAGCTCGTCGGGGTTCTCTGGAAACACCATATATTTT
>TRBJ2-7|.|TRBV27|TRBD1
CASTPTRDSSYEQYF
TGTGCCAGCACTCCCACCCGGGACAGCTCCTACGAGCAGTACTTC